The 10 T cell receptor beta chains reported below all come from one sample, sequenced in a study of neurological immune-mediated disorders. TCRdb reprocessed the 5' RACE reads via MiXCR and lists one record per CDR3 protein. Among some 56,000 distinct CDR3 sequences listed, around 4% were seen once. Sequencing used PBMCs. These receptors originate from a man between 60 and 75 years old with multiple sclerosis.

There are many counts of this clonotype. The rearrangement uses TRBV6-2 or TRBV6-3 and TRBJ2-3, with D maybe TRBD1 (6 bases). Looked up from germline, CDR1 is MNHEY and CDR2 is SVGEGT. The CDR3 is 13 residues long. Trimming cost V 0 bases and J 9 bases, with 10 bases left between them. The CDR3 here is CASSYSSTGTQYF. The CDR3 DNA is TGTGCCAGCAGTTACTCGAGTACAGGGACGCAGTATTTT.

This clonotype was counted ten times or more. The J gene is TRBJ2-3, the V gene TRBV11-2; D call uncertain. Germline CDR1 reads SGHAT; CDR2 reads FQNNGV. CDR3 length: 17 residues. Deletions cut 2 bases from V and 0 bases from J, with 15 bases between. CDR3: CASSLYGLQTSTDTQYF. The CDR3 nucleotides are TGTGCCAGCAGCTTATACGGCTTACAGACTAGCACAGATACGCAGTATTTT.

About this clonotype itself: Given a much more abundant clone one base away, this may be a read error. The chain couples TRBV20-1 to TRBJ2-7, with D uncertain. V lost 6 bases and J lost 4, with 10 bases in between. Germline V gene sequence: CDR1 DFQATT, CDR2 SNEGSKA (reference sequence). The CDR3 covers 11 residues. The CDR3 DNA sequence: TGCAGTGCCATTACTATGTACGAGCAGTACTTC. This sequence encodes CSAITMYEQYF.

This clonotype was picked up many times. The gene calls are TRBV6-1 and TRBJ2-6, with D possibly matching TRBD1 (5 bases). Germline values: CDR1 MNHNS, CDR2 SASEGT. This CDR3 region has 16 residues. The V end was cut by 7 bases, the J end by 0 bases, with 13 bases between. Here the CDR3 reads CASMSGPLSGANVLTF. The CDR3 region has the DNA TGTGCCAGCATGTCAGGGCCACTCTCTGGGGCCAACGTCCTGACTTTC.

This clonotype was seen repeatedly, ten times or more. CDR3 coding DNA: TGTGCCAGCAGCCCTTGGCAGGGCTTTGGCTACACCTTC. Translated: CASSPWQGFGYTF. The chain joins TRBV11-2 to TRBJ1-2, with D possibly matching TRBD1 (5 bases). The CDR3 totals 13 residues. Per germline, CDR1 SGHAT and CDR2 FQNNGV. V lost 5 bases to trimming and J lost 7 bases, with 14 bases between them.

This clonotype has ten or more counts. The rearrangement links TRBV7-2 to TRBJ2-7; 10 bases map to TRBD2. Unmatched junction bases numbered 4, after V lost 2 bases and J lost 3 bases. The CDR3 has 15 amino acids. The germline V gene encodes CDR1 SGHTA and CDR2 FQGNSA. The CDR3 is CASSLRLAGVYEQYF. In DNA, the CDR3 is TGTGCCAGCAGCTTACGTCTAGCGGGAGTCTACGAGCAGTACTTC.

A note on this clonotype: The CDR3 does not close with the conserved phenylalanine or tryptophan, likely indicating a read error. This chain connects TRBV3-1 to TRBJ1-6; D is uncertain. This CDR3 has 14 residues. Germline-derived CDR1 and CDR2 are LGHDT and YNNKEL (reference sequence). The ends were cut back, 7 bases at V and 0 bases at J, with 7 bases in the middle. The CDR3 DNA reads TGTGCCAGCACTGCGAGCTCCTATAATTCACCCCTCCACGGT. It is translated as CASTASSYNSPLHG.

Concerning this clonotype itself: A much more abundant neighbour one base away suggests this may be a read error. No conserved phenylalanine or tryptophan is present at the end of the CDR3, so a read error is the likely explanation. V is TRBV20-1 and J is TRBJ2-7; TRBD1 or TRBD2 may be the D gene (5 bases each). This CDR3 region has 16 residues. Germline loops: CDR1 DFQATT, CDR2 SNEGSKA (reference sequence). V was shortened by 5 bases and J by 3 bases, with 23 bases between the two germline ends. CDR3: CSAYRGLEGPHYEQYL. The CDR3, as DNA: TGCAGTGCTTACCGTGGGCTAGAGGGACCACACTACGAGCAGTACCTC.

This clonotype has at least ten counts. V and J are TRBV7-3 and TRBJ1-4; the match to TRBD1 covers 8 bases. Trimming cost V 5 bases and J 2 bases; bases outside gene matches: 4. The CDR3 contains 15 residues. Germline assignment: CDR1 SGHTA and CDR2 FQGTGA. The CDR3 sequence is CASSPTGGTNEKLFF. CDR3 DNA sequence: TGTGCCAGCAGCCCAACAGGGGGTACTAATGAAAAACTGTTTTTT. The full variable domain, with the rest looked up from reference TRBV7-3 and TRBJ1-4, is GAGVSQTPSNKVTEKGKYVELRCDPISGHTALYWYRQSLGQGPEFLIYFQGTGAADDSGLPNDRFFAVRPEGSVSTLKIQRTERGDSAVYLCASSPTGGTNEKLFFGSGTQLSVL.

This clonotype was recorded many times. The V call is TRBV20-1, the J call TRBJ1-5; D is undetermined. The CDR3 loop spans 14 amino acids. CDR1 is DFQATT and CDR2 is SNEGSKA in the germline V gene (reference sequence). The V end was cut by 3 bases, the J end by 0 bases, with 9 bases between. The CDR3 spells CSASKGPSNQPQHF. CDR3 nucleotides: TGCAGTGCTAGTAAGGGCCCTAGCAATCAGCCCCAGCATTTT.